The text below deals with one TCR beta chain. Its antigen is still unknown. This sample was taken from a study of T cells in Graves' hyperthyroidism and ophthalmopathy. The study's findings and limits: In the blood, most expanded thyroid clonotypes above 0.001 appeared as well.

Trimming stripped 2 bases from V and 10 bases from J, with 6 bases between. Germline assignment: CDR1 SEHNR and CDR2 FQNEAQ (reference sequence). The CDR3 is 12 residues long. TCR beta CDR3 regions were amplified from RNA. Researchers ran a first-round RT-PCR on the TCR CDR3 using the HTBI primer set. TCRdb reprocessed the multiplex PCR reads with MiXCR, giving one entry per CDR3 protein. The table has around 600,000 distinct CDR3 sequences, about 16% seen once. The chain joins TRBV7-9 to TRBJ1-6; D call uncertain. The source is a woman between 40 and 50 years old with Graves' ophthalmopathy. The sequencing sample was made of blood. CDR3 nucleotides: TGTGCCAGCAGCTTAATGTGGTCACCCCTCCACTTT. This codes for CASSLMWSPLHF.